Below are 26 T cell receptor beta chains sequenced from a single sample in a study of blood T cell repertoires in COVID-19. The method was immunoSEQ multiplex PCR; TCRdb's version includes in-frame clones alone and lacks a portion of them. This sample has 400,000 to 450,000 clones, with around 89% found just once. The sample consisted of peripheral blood. These receptors were obtained from a woman aged 45-59 years with COVID-19, enrolled during active disease.

The chain couples TRBV10-1 to TRBJ2-1; 7 bases align to TRBD2. This CDR3 is 14 amino acids long. V lost 3 bases to trimming and J lost 5 bases; unmatched junction nucleotides: 4. Germline V gives CDR1 WNHNN, CDR2 SYGVQD (reference sequence). The CDR3 reads CASSDNGGNNEQFF. The CDR3 DNA follows: TGCGCCAGCAGTGATAACGGGGGGAACAATGAGCAGTTCTTC.

This chain uses TRBV23-1 with TRBJ1-5, with 7 bases identical to TRBD1. TRBV23-1 is classed as an ORF, of uncertain function. The trim removed 8 bases at V and 7 bases at J, leaving 11 bases unmatched. The CDR3 totals 14 residues. CDR3 sequence reads: CASRDRGARQPQHF. DNA of the CDR3: TGCGCCAGCCGGGACAGAGGGGCACGACAGCCCCAGCATTTT.

V gene TRBV27 combines with J gene TRBJ2-3, with 9 bases aligning to TRBD2. This CDR3 region has 16 residues. The junction had 6 bases not matched to a gene; V was cut back by 0 bases and J by 5 bases. Germline lookup yields CDR1 MNHEY and CDR2 SMNVEV (reference sequence). CDR3: CASSLSYLAGQDTQYF. In nucleotides, the CDR3 is TGTGCCAGCAGTTTATCGTATCTAGCGGGACAAGATACGCAGTATTTT.

This clone was seen more than once but under ten times. Here the CDR3 reads CASSGWGRGDSPLHF. CDR3 in DNA: TGTGCCAGCAGCGGGTGGGGCAGGGGAGATTCACCCCTCCACTTT. The rearrangement links TRBV28 to TRBJ1-6; weak D call: TRBD1 (6 bases). From germline, CDR1 is MDHEN and CDR2 SYDVKM. V was pared by 6 bases and J by 8 bases, with 17 bases between. The CDR3 length is 15 residues.

The chain uses TRBV5-6 and TRBJ1-2; perhaps TRBD1 as D (5 bases). This CDR3 spans 13 amino acids. CDR1 is SGHDT and CDR2 is YYEEEE in the germline V gene. Trimming pared 5 bases from V and 7 bases from J, leaving 15 bases between. CDR3 sequence (DNA): TGTGCCAGCAGACTCAGGGTTTACGGTGGCTACACCTTC. Translating gives CASRLRVYGGYTF.

The V gene is TRBV27, the J gene TRBJ2-7, with D tentatively TRBD2 (6 bases). The V gene lost 8 bases and the J gene lost 1 base, with 15 bases spanning the gap. Germline-derived CDR1 and CDR2 are MNHEY and SMNVEV (reference sequence). The CDR3 has 14 amino acids. The CDR3 loop is CASGHPGGSYEQYF. In nucleotides, the CDR3 is TGTGCCAGCGGCCACCCCGGGGGTTCCTACGAGCAGTACTTC.

This clone was recorded only once. The CDR3 DNA follows: TGTGCCAGCAGATACAGCGGGGGTCTTTCCTACGAGCAGTACTTC. Amino acids: CASRYSGGLSYEQYF. The chain joins TRBV6-2 or TRBV6-3 to TRBJ2-7, with 8 bases matching TRBD2. Losses at the gene ends were 6 bases for V and 1 base for J; bases not matched to a gene: 8. The CDR3 length is 15 residues. Germline lookup yields CDR1 MNHEY and CDR2 SVGEGT.

The V and J genes are TRBV5-1 and TRBJ1-1; D not certain. The CDR3 spans 12 residues. The V gene lost 3 bases and the J gene lost 2 bases, with 5 bases spanning the gap. The germline V gene has CDR1 SGHRS and CDR2 YFSETQ. The CDR3 protein is CASSYSNTEAFF. For the CDR3, the DNA is TGCGCCAGCAGCTACAGTAACACTGAAGCTTTCTTT.

This clone was recorded once. The chain recombines TRBV19 with TRBJ2-3, with D possibly TRBD2 on 5 matching bases. This CDR3 region has 13 residues. V gave up 6 bases and J gave up 1 base, with 8 bases separating them. Looked up from germline, CDR1 is LNHDA and CDR2 is SQIVND (reference sequence). The CDR3 DNA sequence: TGTGCCAGTAGCCTTAGCGGCACAGATACGCAGTATTTT. This encodes CASSLSGTDTQYF.

The table lists this clone with a count of one. The chain carries TRBV4-1 and TRBJ2-3; 10 bases fit TRBD1. J gave up 5 bases and V 6 bases, and 8 bases lay outside the gene matches. This CDR3 is built from 15 residues. CDR1 and CDR2 from the germline V gene are MGHRA and YSYEKL. CDR3 sequence (DNA): TGCGCCAGCAGGTTGTTTGGGACAGGGGAAGATACGCAGTATTTT. Its protein is CASRLFGTGEDTQYF.

The chain uses TRBV19 and TRBJ1-1; no clear D. V gave up 6 bases and J gave up 5 bases, with 13 bases separating them. The CDR3 totals 13 residues. Per germline, CDR1 LNHDA and CDR2 SQIVND (reference sequence). CDR3 DNA sequence: TGTGCCAGTAGCCTGTTACCGCGGACTGAAGCTTTCTTT. Protein: CASSLLPRTEAFF.

This chain joins TRBV2 and TRBJ2-1; tentatively, D is TRBD2 (6 bases). Germline loops: CDR1 SNHLY, CDR2 FYNNEI. The CDR3 has 13 residues. Between the trimmed V and J ends, which lost 4 bases and 4 bases, there was a span of 8 bases. The CDR3 region is CASSAGVYNEQFF. CDR3 DNA sequence: TGTGCCAGCAGTGCGGGGGTGTACAATGAGCAGTTCTTC.

The genes are TRBV5-4 and TRBJ1-4, with D possibly matching TRBD1 (6 bases). The germline V and J ends were trimmed by 0 bases and 4 bases, with 13 bases remaining between them. Germline V CDR1 and CDR2: SGHNT, YYREEE (reference sequence). This CDR3 region has 16 residues. CDR3 amino acids: CASSLVAGAHNEKLFF. The CDR3 bases are TGTGCCAGCAGCTTGGTGGCAGGGGCTCATAATGAAAAACTGTTTTTT.

The V gene is TRBV5-1, the J gene TRBJ1-2; 9 positions match TRBD1. CDR1 and CDR2 (germline): SGHRS, YFSETQ. Losses at the gene ends were 4 bases for V and 4 bases for J; bases not matched to a gene: 8. The CDR3 contains 15 residues. The CDR3 coding sequence is TGCGCCAGCAGCCAATCGACAGGGGGAAGCTATGGCTACACCTTC. Encoded protein: CASSQSTGGSYGYTF.

This clone was counted a single time. V and J are TRBV5-1 and TRBJ1-2; D remains ambiguous. The germline CDR1 and CDR2 sequences are SGHRS and YFSETQ. V dropped 0 bases and J dropped 3 bases, with 9 bases sitting between them. The CDR3 loop spans 14 amino acids. The CDR3 sequence is CASSLGEGYYGYTF. The CDR3 DNA sequence: TGCGCCAGCAGCTTGGGAGAGGGATACTATGGCTACACCTTC.

J is TRBJ1-2 and V is TRBV30, with D perhaps TRBD1 (6 bases). Germline values: CDR1 GTSNPN, CDR2 SVGIG (reference sequence). The CDR3 has 14 amino acids. Trimming removed 3 bases from V and 7 bases from J, with 18 bases in between. The CDR3 spells CAWSPPGGAGGYTF. The CDR3 DNA is TGTGCCTGGAGCCCTCCGGGGGGCGCCGGTGGCTACACCTTC.

The CDR3, as DNA: TGTGCCAGTAGATACAGGGATGATCCTGAAGCTTTCTTT. Translating gives CASRYRDDPEAFF. The chain is built from TRBV19 and TRBJ1-1; a possible D gene is TRBD1 (6 bases). The CDR3 is 13 amino acids. Trimming stripped 6 bases from V and 6 bases from J, with 14 bases between. Germline V lookup: CDR1 LNHDA, CDR2 SQIVND (reference sequence).

This chain links TRBV11-3 with TRBJ2-3; 8 nucleotides align to TRBD2. This CDR3 has 16 amino acids. CDR1 SGHNT and CDR2 YENEEA come from the germline V gene. Germline trimming cut 0 bases from V and 5 bases from J; bases unmatched to any gene: 7. CDR3: CASSLEAGEGGDTQYF. The DNA for the CDR3 is TGTGCCAGCAGCTTAGAAGCGGGAGAGGGAGGAGATACGCAGTATTTT.

CDR3 DNA sequence: TGTGCCAGCAGCTTAGGAGGGAACCAAGAGACCCAGTACTTC. Translation gives CASSLGGNQETQYF. The V and J genes are TRBV7-9 and TRBJ2-5, with a possible D match to TRBD2 (5 bases). This CDR3 region has 14 residues. V was trimmed by 1 base and J by 0 bases, leaving 6 bases between them. Germline V gene lookup returns CDR1 SEHNR and CDR2 FQNEAQ (reference sequence).

The chain carries TRBV4-1 and TRBJ2-3; TRBD2 matches at 9 bases. Germline lookup yields CDR1 MGHRA and CDR2 YSYEKL. J lost 4 bases, V lost 2 bases, and 13 bases had no gene match. The CDR3 totals 18 residues. The CDR3 DNA reads as TGCGCCAGCAGCCAATTTGGGGTGCGGGGGGGCAGCCCAGATACGCAGTATTTT. It is translated as CASSQFGVRGGSPDTQYF.

The gene calls are TRBV6-6 and TRBJ1-4, with D possibly TRBD1 on 5 matching bases. V was shortened by 2 bases and J by 7 bases, with 14 bases between the two germline ends. Germline V lookup: CDR1 MNHNY, CDR2 SVGAGI (reference sequence). The CDR3 is 15 amino acids. CDR3 sequence (DNA): TGTGCCAGCAGTTACCGAGGGGCGGGAATTGAAAAACTGTTTTTT. Its translation: CASSYRGAGIEKLFF.

This clone appeared a few times. V gene TRBV6-6 combines with J gene TRBJ2-2; 8 nucleotides match TRBD2. Germline V gives CDR1 MNHNY, CDR2 SVGAGI (reference sequence). Trimming cost V 2 bases and J 7 bases; bases outside gene matches: 3. The CDR3 is 14 amino acids. CDR3: CASSYGTSGGELFF. CDR3 DNA sequence: TGTGCCAGCAGTTACGGGACTAGTGGCGGGGAGCTGTTTTTT.

This rearrangement joins TRBV18 to TRBJ1-5; D not certain. Germline CDR1 reads KGHSH; CDR2 reads LQKENI. V was pared by 2 bases and J by 4 bases, with 18 bases between. CDR3 length: 17 residues. For the CDR3, the DNA is TGTGCCAGCTCACCAGTAAATGACTTCTCGGGAAATCAGCCCCAGCATTTT. Translating it yields CASSPVNDFSGNQPQHF.

The chain carries TRBV4-1 and TRBJ1-6, with D tentatively TRBD1 (6 bases). The V end lost 5 bases, the J end lost 10 bases, and 18 bases lay between the germline ends. Germline CDR1 and CDR2: MGHRA and YSYEKL. The length of the CDR3 is 15 residues. The CDR3 protein is CASSSGDWGRSPLHF. In nucleotides, the CDR3 is TGCGCCAGCAGCTCAGGGGATTGGGGTCGGTCACCCCTCCACTTT.

The rearrangement uses TRBV7-9 and TRBJ1-2; D gene ambiguous. Per germline, CDR1 SEHNR and CDR2 FQNEAQ (reference sequence). V lost 5 bases and J 4 bases, leaving 8 bases between the germline ends. The CDR3 is 12 amino acids. The CDR3 sequence: CASSAGLYGYTF. CDR3 DNA sequence: TGTGCCAGCAGCGCCGGACTCTATGGCTACACCTTC.

Only one count was recorded for this clone. The chain has TRBV5-4 and TRBJ2-7; weak D call: TRBD2 (6 bases). V was clipped by 3 bases and J by 6 bases, with 16 bases between them. The CDR3 runs to 14 residues. The germline V gene has CDR1 SGHNT and CDR2 YYREEE (reference sequence). In nucleotides, the CDR3 is TGTGCCAGCAGCTCCGCGGGGCAGTCCGGCGAGCAGTACTTC. Translating gives CASSSAGQSGEQYF.